This record looks at one T cell receptor (beta chain) sequence and its context. No antigen is known for it. This sample is part of a study of shared clonotypes between healthy human individuals. Terminally differentiated effector memory CD45RA+ cells were excluded by CCR7 positive selection of CD45RO-negative cells. Donation came from healthy HIV-negative adults that had no recent acute infections or vaccinations. Germline assignment: CDR1 SGHTA and CDR2 FQGTGA. Trimming took 2 bases from V and 1 from J; bases not matched to a gene: 1. There are 14 residues in the CDR3. In the original processing: Quality scores were absent from the junction-only immunoSEQ sequences, so filtering differed. Sequencing was performed with immunoSEQ multiplex PCR; in TCRdb, only in-frame clones are kept and a portion is missing. Clonal size and the V and J genes are those of that table, whereas D and trimming came from the DNA. This table has more than 2 million clones, roughly 94% appearing once.

Overall study results and limits: The four-donor shared clonotypes exceeded non-shared clonotypes in generation probability, with non-shared ones scoring lower.

V usage is TRBV7-3 and J usage is TRBJ1-1; TRBD1 agrees at 7 bases. The sequenced sample consisted of naive CD8+ T cells sorted from blood. This sequence was found in a man between 18 and 35 years old in good health. The CDR3 region is CASSLGTANTEAFF. DNA for the CDR3: TGTGCCAGCAGCTTAGGGACAGCGAACACTGAAGCTTTCTTT.